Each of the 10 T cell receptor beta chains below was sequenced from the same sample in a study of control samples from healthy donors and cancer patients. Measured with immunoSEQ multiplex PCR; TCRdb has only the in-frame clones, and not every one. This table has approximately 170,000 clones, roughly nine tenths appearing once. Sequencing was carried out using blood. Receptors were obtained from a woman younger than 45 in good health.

CDR3 amino acids: CASSPHNPNTEAFF. As DNA, the CDR3 is TGTGCCAGCAGTCCTCATAACCCGAACACTGAAGCTTTCTTT. The chain uses TRBV11-2 and TRBJ1-1; no clear D gene. The CDR3 covers 14 residues. Germline CDR1 SGHAT, CDR2 FQNNGV. V lost 6 bases, J lost 1 base, and 12 bases lay in between. Full variable domain (outside the CDR3, taken from reference TRBV11-2 and TRBJ1-1): EAGVAQSPRYKIIEKRQSVAFWCNPISGHATLYWYQQILGQGPKLLIQFQNNGVVDDSQLPKDRFSAERLKGVDSTLKIQPAKLEDSAVYLCASSPHNPNTEAFFGQGTRLTVV.

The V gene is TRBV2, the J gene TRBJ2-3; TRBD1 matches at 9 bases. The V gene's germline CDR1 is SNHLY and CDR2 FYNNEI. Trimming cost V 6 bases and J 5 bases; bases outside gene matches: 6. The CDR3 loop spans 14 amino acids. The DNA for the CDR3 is TGTGCCAGCAGGGAGGGACAGGGATTAGATACGCAGTATTTT. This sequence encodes CASREGQGLDTQYF.

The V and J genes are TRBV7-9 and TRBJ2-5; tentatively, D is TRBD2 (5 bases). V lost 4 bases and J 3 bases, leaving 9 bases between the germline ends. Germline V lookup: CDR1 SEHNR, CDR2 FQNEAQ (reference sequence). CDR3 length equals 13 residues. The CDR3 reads CASSSVGKETQYF. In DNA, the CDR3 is TGTGCCAGCAGCTCCGTCGGGAAAGAGACCCAGTACTTC.

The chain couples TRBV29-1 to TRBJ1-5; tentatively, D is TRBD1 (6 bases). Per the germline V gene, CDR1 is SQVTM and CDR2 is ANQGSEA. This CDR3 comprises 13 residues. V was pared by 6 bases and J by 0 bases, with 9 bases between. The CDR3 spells CSVRQDSNQPQHF. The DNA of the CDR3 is TGCAGCGTGCGACAGGATAGCAATCAGCCCCAGCATTTT. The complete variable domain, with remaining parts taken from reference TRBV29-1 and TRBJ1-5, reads SAVISQKPSRDICQRGTSLTIQCQVDSQVTMMFWYRQQPGQSLTLIATANQGSEATYESGFVIDKFPISRPNLTFSTLTVSNMSPEDSSIYLCSVRQDSNQPQHFGDGTRLSIL.

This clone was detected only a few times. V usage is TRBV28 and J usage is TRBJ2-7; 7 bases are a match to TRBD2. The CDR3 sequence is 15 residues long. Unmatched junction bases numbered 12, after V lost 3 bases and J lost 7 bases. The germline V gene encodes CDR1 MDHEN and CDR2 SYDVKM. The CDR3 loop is CASSFYGGGTREQYF. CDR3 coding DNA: TGTGCCAGCAGTTTCTATGGCGGGGGAACGCGTGAGCAGTACTTC.

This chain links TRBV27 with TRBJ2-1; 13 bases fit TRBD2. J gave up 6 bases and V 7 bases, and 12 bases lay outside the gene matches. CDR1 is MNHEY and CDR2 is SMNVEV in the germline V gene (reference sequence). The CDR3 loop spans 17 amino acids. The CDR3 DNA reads TGTGCCAGCACCACAACCTGGACTAGCGGGAGAAGCAATGAGCAGTTCTTC. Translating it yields CASTTTWTSGRSNEQFF.

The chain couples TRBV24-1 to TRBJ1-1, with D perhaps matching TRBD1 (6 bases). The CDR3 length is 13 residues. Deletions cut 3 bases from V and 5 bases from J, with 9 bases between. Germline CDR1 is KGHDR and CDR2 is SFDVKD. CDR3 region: CATSDLTGTEAFF. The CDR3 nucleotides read TGTGCCACCAGTGATCTTACAGGGACTGAAGCTTTCTTT.

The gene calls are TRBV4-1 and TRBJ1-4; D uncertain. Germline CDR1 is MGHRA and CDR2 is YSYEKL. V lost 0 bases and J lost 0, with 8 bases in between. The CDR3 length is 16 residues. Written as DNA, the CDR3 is TGCGCCAGCAGCCAAGATCCCAGGCCAACTAATGAAAAACTGTTTTTT. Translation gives CASSQDPRPTNEKLFF.

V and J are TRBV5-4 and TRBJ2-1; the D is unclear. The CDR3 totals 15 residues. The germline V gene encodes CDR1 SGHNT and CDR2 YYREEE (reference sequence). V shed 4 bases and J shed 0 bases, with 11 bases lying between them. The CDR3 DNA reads TGTGCCAGCAGCCAGAGTCACAACTCCTACAATGAGCAGTTCTTC. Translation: CASSQSHNSYNEQFF.

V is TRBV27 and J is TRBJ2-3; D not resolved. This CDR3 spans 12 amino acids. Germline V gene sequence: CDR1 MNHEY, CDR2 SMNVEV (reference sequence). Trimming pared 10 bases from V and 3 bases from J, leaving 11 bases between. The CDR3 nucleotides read TGTGCCACTAAGTGGGGAACAGATACGCAGTATTTT. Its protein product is CATKWGTDTQYF.